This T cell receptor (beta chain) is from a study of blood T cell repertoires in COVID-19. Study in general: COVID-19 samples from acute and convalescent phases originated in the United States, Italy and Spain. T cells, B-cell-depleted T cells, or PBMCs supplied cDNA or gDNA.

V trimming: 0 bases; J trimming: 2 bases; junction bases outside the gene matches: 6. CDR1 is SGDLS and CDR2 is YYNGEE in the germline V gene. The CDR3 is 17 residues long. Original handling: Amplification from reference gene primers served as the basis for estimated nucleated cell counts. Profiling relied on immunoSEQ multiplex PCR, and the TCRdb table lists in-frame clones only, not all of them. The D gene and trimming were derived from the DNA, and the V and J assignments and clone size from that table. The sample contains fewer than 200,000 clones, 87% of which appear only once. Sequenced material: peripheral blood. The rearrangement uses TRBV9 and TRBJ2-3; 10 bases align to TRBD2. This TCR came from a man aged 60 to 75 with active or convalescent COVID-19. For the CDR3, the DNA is TGTGCCAGCAGCGTAGTGGGTAGCGGGGGGCTCACAGATACGCAGTATTTT. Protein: CASSVVGSGGLTDTQYF.